This passage covers 27 T cell receptor beta chains from one sample sequenced in a study of blood T cell repertoires in COVID-19. Data came from immunoSEQ multiplex PCR; TCRdb stores just in-frame clones and leaves some out. Of around 40,000 clones in the sample, around 90% were seen once. Specimen: peripheral blood. The receptor set was obtained from a man between 60 and 75 years old with COVID-19, enrolled during active disease.

The V call is TRBV6-5, the J call TRBJ1-1; TRBD1 agrees at 8 bases. Losses at the gene ends were 0 bases for V and 0 bases for J; bases not matched to a gene: 3. Per the germline V gene, CDR1 is MNHEY and CDR2 is SVGAGI. CDR3 length: 16 amino acids. The CDR3 loop reads CASSYSVTGVNTEAFF. The DNA for the CDR3 is TGTGCCAGCAGTTACTCAGTGACAGGGGTGAACACTGAAGCTTTCTTT.

This clone was seen just once. The chain uses TRBV5-1 and TRBJ1-1; TRBD1 agrees at 9 bases. The germline CDR1 and CDR2 sequences are SGHRS and YFSETQ. The CDR3 extends over 17 amino acids. V dropped 4 bases and J dropped 0; count of bases not matched to a gene: 10. The CDR3 nucleotides read TGCGCCAGCAGCCCGTTCGGGACAGGGTTGGTGAACACTGAAGCTTTCTTT. Protein product: CASSPFGTGLVNTEAFF.

This chain connects TRBV11-3 to TRBJ2-2, with D maybe TRBD2 (5 bases). The CDR3 has 15 residues. In germline, CDR1 is SGHNT, CDR2 YENEEA. Trimming pared 5 bases from V and 6 bases from J, leaving 16 bases between. The CDR3 region has the DNA TGTGCCAGCAGCCCCCCGGACTCGCGGGCCGGGGAGCTGTTTTTT. It yields the protein CASSPPDSRAGELFF.

V gene TRBV12-2 combines with J gene TRBJ1-1. TRBV12-2 represents a pseudogene. The CDR3 spans 10 residues. As DNA, the CDR3 is TGTGCAAGTCGACTACCTGAGGCTTTCTTT. As protein: CASRLPEAFF.

This rearrangement joins TRBV28 to TRBJ2-4; tentative D call: TRBD1 (6 bases). The V end lost 10 bases, the J end lost 4 bases, and 29 bases lay between the germline ends. Germline CDR1 reads MDHEN; CDR2 reads SYDVKM. There are 18 residues in the CDR3. CDR3: CAIDPDRTPSHPKNIQYF. CDR3 bases: TGTGCCATCGACCCTGACAGGACACCGTCACACCCGAAAAACATTCAGTACTTC. Full variable domain (outside the CDR3, taken from reference TRBV28 and TRBJ2-4): DVKVTQSSRYLVKRTGEKVFLECVQDMDHENMFWYRQDPGLGLRLIYFSYDVKMKEKGDIPEGYSVSREKKERFSLILESASTNQTSMYLCAIDPDRTPSHPKNIQYFGAGTRLSVL.

The V gene is TRBV25-1, the J gene TRBJ2-7, with a weak D call TRBD1 (6 bases). From germline, CDR1 is MGHDK and CDR2 SYGVNS. The CDR3 totals 15 residues. The V gene lost 5 bases and the J gene lost 0 bases, with 14 bases spanning the gap. CDR3 DNA sequence: TGTGCCAGCAGTCCGTGGGACATTCCCTCCTACGAGCAGTACTTC. This gives the protein CASSPWDIPSYEQYF.

This chain uses TRBV11-3 with TRBJ1-1; weak D call: TRBD1 (6 bases). Germline V gene sequence: CDR1 SGHNT, CDR2 YENEEA. CDR3 length: 15 amino acids. V lost 2 bases and J 2 bases, leaving 12 bases between the germline ends. The CDR3 DNA reads as TGTGCCAGCAGCTTAACAAGGACAGCAAACACTGAAGCTTTCTTT. This translates into CASSLTRTANTEAFF.

This sequence joins TRBV24-1 and TRBJ2-5; a weak D match, TRBD1 (6 bases). V was clipped by 1 base and J by 5 bases, with 13 bases between them. Germline V gene sequence: CDR1 KGHDR, CDR2 SFDVKD. The CDR3 loop spans 15 amino acids. CDR3 residues: CATSDFGRGYETQYF. CDR3 in DNA: TGTGCCACCAGTGATTTCGGCAGGGGATATGAGACCCAGTACTTC.

This chain uses TRBV7-2 with TRBJ1-2, with D unclear. Per the germline V gene, CDR1 is SGHTA and CDR2 is FQGNSA. Trimming cost V 1 base and J 8 bases, with 14 bases left between them. CDR3 size: 14 residues. CDR3 DNA: TGTGCCAGCAGCTTAGAGGTGGCCCCCGGGGGCTACACCTTC. As protein: CASSLEVAPGGYTF.

This clone occurred a few times. This chain joins TRBV29-1 and TRBJ1-4; the D gene is possibly TRBD1 (5 bases). Germline lookup yields CDR1 SQVTM and CDR2 ANQGSEA. The CDR3 extends over 12 amino acids. V was pared by 5 bases and J by 6 bases, with 10 bases between. Here the CDR3 DNA reads TGCAGCGTTATGGGGGGGGATGAAAAACTGTTTTTT. It is translated as CSVMGGDEKLFF.

The V and J genes are TRBV7-2 and TRBJ1-5; the D gene is possibly TRBD1 (6 bases). The V gene lost 4 bases and the J gene lost 7 bases, with 14 bases spanning the gap. In germline, CDR1 is SGHTA, CDR2 FQGNSA. CDR3 length: 14 residues. CDR3 residues: CASSSTGRDQPQHF. CDR3 nucleotides: TGTGCCAGCAGCTCGACAGGCCGGGACCAGCCCCAGCATTTT.

The chain is built from TRBV7-3 and TRBJ2-2, with TRBD1 matching over 9 bases. This CDR3 contains 16 residues. Per germline, CDR1 SGHTA and CDR2 FQGTGA. J was trimmed by 5 bases and V by 5 bases; bases with no gene match: 9. CDR3 in DNA: TGTGCCAGCAGCCAAACAGGGGGCTCCACTACCGGGGAGCTGTTTTTT. Translated, it gives CASSQTGGSTTGELFF.

The V call is TRBV9, the J call TRBJ2-5; a possible D gene is TRBD1 (5 bases). V gave up 2 bases and J gave up 2 bases, with 13 bases separating them. This CDR3 comprises 15 residues. Per the germline V gene, CDR1 is SGDLS and CDR2 is YYNGEE. CDR3 DNA sequence: TGTGCCAGCAGCGTGACAGAGATATTACAAGAGACCCAGTACTTC. It yields the protein CASSVTEILQETQYF.

The V gene is TRBV10-3, the J gene TRBJ1-2; D is uncertain. Germline CDR1 is ENHRY and CDR2 is SYGVKD. Trimming left V 4 bases short and J 8 bases short, with 20 bases between. The CDR3 consists of 15 residues. The DNA of the CDR3 is TGTGCCATCAGTGGGCCGTCTCTAGAGGGCGGGGGCTACACCTTC. Amino acid sequence: CAISGPSLEGGGYTF.

The chain recombines TRBV19 with TRBJ2-5, with 8 bases aligning to TRBD2. The CDR3 length is 14 residues. Germline CDR1 is LNHDA and CDR2 is SQIVND (reference sequence). Germline trimming cut 6 bases from V and 5 bases from J; bases unmatched to any gene: 8. CDR3 nucleotides: TGTGCCAGTAGCTCGGGACTAGGAGTCGAGACCCAGTACTTC. Protein product: CASSSGLGVETQYF.

The chain couples TRBV21-1 to TRBJ1-4. TRBV21-1 is tagged as a pseudogene. The CDR3 spans 13 residues. CDR3 residues: CATTRGGNEKLFF. For the CDR3, the DNA is TGTGCCACGACGCGGGGAGGTAATGAAAAACTGTTTTTT.

The V gene is TRBV21-1, the J gene TRBJ1-1; TRBD1, the D gene given by the table, was not confirmed from the DNA. TRBV21-1 is reported as a pseudogene. This CDR3 has 15 amino acids. CDR3 region: CASSKEGDGNTEAFF. CDR3 sequence (DNA): TGTGCCAGCAGCAAAGAGGGGGACGGGAACACTGAAGCTTTCTTT.

The chain uses TRBV7-9 and TRBJ2-7; 7 nucleotides match TRBD1. Germline trimming cut 5 bases from V and 2 bases from J; bases unmatched to any gene: 6. The germline gives CDR1 SEHNR, CDR2 FQNEAQ (reference sequence). This CDR3 has 14 residues. CDR3 sequence: CASSQTGDPYEQYF. Written as DNA, the CDR3 is TGTGCCAGCAGCCAAACAGGGGATCCCTACGAGCAGTACTTC.

The chain has TRBV28 and TRBJ2-2; the D gene is possibly TRBD1 (6 bases). In germline, CDR1 is MDHEN, CDR2 SYDVKM. The V gene lost 6 bases and the J gene lost 1 base, with 15 bases spanning the gap. The CDR3 contains 16 residues. CDR3 in amino acids: CASRPAGTKNTGELFF. The DNA of the CDR3 is TGTGCCAGCAGGCCGGCCGGGACAAAGAACACCGGGGAGCTGTTTTTT.

The chain couples TRBV27 to TRBJ2-1; 7 bases are shared with TRBD1. CDR1 and CDR2 (germline): MNHEY, SMNVEV (reference sequence). There are 14 residues in the CDR3. Losses at the gene ends were 6 bases for V and 5 bases for J; bases not matched to a gene: 7. The CDR3: CASRATGFHNEQFF. The CDR3 DNA reads TGTGCCAGCAGAGCGACAGGGTTCCACAATGAGCAGTTCTTC.

This rearrangement joins TRBV7-6 to TRBJ2-1; 8 bases line up with TRBD2. Germline CDR1 reads SGHVS; CDR2 reads FNYEAQ. J lost 8 bases, V lost 5 bases, and 11 bases had no gene match. The CDR3 runs to 15 residues. The CDR3 DNA is TGTGCCAGCAGCCTCCCGGGAGGGACCAGGGATGAGCAGTTCTTC. Translating gives CASSLPGGTRDEQFF.

V is TRBV9 and J is TRBJ2-6; 14 bases fit TRBD2. Germline values: CDR1 SGDLS, CDR2 YYNGEE. The CDR3 has 19 amino acids. Trimming removed 3 bases from V and 3 bases from J; junction bases left unmatched: 8. CDR3 in DNA: TGTGCCAGCAGCGGGGGACGACTAGCGGGAGGGGATGGGGCCAACGTCCTGACTTTC. Translating gives CASSGGRLAGGDGANVLTF.

The V and J genes are TRBV7-9 and TRBJ1-3, with D perhaps TRBD1 (5 bases). The CDR3 contains 17 residues. V was pared by 5 bases and J by 3 bases, with 20 bases between. CDR1 is SEHNR and CDR2 is FQNEAQ in the germline V gene (reference sequence). Here the CDR3 reads CASSHPVEGRGGNTIYF. CDR3 nucleotides: TGTGCCAGCAGCCATCCAGTGGAGGGAAGGGGTGGAAACACCATATATTTT. Drawing the rest from reference TRBV7-9 and TRBJ1-3, the complete variable domain is DTGVSQNPRHKITKRGQNVTFRCDPISEHNRLYWYRQTLGQGPEFLTYFQNEAQLEKSRLLSDRFSAERPKGSFSTLEIQRTEQGDSAMYLCASSHPVEGRGGNTIYFGEGSWLTVV.

CDR3 nucleotide sequence: TGTGCCAGCAGCTTAAGACTAGCGGGAGTAGGGGAGCTGTTTTTT. Its protein product is CASSLRLAGVGELFF. The chain joins TRBV7-2 to TRBJ2-2; 12 bases agree with TRBD2. From germline, CDR1 is SGHTA and CDR2 FQGNSA. The CDR3 has 15 amino acids. The trim removed 2 bases at V and 8 bases at J, leaving 3 bases unmatched.

The chain carries TRBV4-1 and TRBJ2-7; TRBD1 matches at 11 bases. V dropped 4 bases and J dropped 3; count of bases not matched to a gene: 2. In germline, CDR1 is MGHRA, CDR2 YSYEKL. The CDR3 extends over 14 amino acids. The DNA for the CDR3 is TGCGCCAGCAGCCTGGGACAGGGGGTCTACGAGCAGTACTTC. Residues: CASSLGQGVYEQYF.

This sequence joins TRBV7-9 and TRBJ1-2, with D possibly being TRBD1 (5 bases). Germline V lookup: CDR1 SEHNR, CDR2 FQNEAQ (reference sequence). Trimming pared 3 bases from V and 4 bases from J, leaving 9 bases between. This CDR3 has 13 residues. CDR3 DNA sequence: TGTGCCAGCAGCTTGGGGCAGTCCTATGGCTACACCTTC. Residues: CASSLGQSYGYTF.

This clone appeared a few times. This chain joins TRBV28 and TRBJ2-7; 10 bases are a match to TRBD1. The CDR3 length is 14 residues. With 8 bases clipped from V and 4 bases from J, the junction kept 8 bases outside the gene matches. Germline lookup yields CDR1 MDHEN and CDR2 SYDVKM. CDR3 coding DNA: TGTGCCAGCGCCGGGACAGGGGTATGGTACGAGCAGTACTTC. It codes for CASAGTGVWYEQYF.